The 7 T cell receptor beta chains reported below all come from one sample, sequenced in a study of human T cells and chemical hapten exposure. Noted time point: patch test 1, 2 weeks after DPC sensitization. Documented treatment: therapeutic diphenylcyclopropenone sensitization with weekly scalp DPC. Total RNA came from unfractionated whole blood. TCRdb itself ran the RACE reads through MiXCR, one entry per CDR3 protein. The top ten clones hold approximately 24% of a sample with around 44,000 distinct CDR3 sequences, around 3.8% of them seen once. The specimen was whole blood, collected in connection with sensitization to the hapten diphenylcyclopropenone (DPC). These receptors were collected from a man in his fifties or sixties with alopecia areata. Some clones in this sample may be carry-over from other donors' samples.

This clonotype was recorded many times. The chain links TRBV6-2 or TRBV6-3 to TRBJ2-4; weak D call: TRBD1 (6 bases). The germline V and J ends were trimmed by 5 bases and 0 bases, with 14 bases remaining between them. CDR3 length: 16 residues. Germline values: CDR1 MNHEY, CDR2 SVGEGT. Written as DNA, the CDR3 is TGTGCCAGCAGTACCTGGACAGCACTAGCCAAAAACATTCAGTACTTC. It encodes CASSTWTALAKNIQYF.

This clonotype was counted many times. The chain links TRBV18 to TRBJ1-3; D uncertain. V gave up 0 bases and J gave up 0 bases, with 9 bases separating them. Germline V gene lookup returns CDR1 KGHSH and CDR2 LQKENI. The CDR3 runs 16 residues. The CDR3 DNA follows: TGTGCCAGCTCACCACCGATGACAAGCTCTGGAAACACCATATATTTT. It specifies CASSPPMTSSGNTIYF.

This clonotype was recorded many times. The V and J genes are TRBV27 and TRBJ2-1, with TRBD2 matching 9 bases. Germline values: CDR1 MNHEY, CDR2 SMNVEV (reference sequence). J gave up 1 base and V 4 bases, and 5 bases lay outside the gene matches. CDR3 length equals 16 residues. CDR3 in amino acids: CASSSGLALSYNEQFF. The DNA for the CDR3 is TGTGCCAGCAGTTCCGGACTAGCGTTATCCTACAATGAGCAGTTCTTC.

This clonotype occurred many times. This sequence joins TRBV4-3 and TRBJ2-4; 8 bases are shared with TRBD1. The CDR3 totals 19 residues. V trimming: 4 bases; J trimming: 0 bases; junction bases outside the gene matches: 14. The germline V gene has CDR1 LGHNA and CDR2 YSLEER. This CDR3 is CASSRRTGQIGSAKNIQYF. The CDR3 bases are TGCGCCAGCAGCCGAAGGACAGGGCAAATTGGTTCAGCCAAAAACATTCAGTACTTC.

Ten or more counts support this clonotype. The genes are TRBV7-2 and TRBJ2-7; no clear D gene. This CDR3 has 13 amino acids. Trimming left V 1 base short and J 7 bases short, with 11 bases between. Per the germline V gene, CDR1 is SGHTA and CDR2 is FQGNSA. CDR3 DNA sequence: TGTGCCAGCAGCTTAGTTCGTGGCCGGGAGCAGTACTTC. It yields the protein CASSLVRGREQYF.

This clonotype has at least ten counts. The gene calls are TRBV29-1 and TRBJ1-2, with a possible D match to TRBD1 (5 bases). The V gene's germline CDR1 is SQVTM and CDR2 ANQGSEA. The V end lost 3 bases, the J end lost 8 bases, and 13 bases lay between the germline ends. The CDR3 is made up of 12 amino acids. CDR3 sequence (DNA): TGCAGCGTTGATCTCCAGGGATCGGGCTACACCTTC. Its translation: CSVDLQGSGYTF.

This clonotype was observed at least ten times. This rearrangement joins TRBV29-1 to TRBJ2-5, with D perhaps matching TRBD2 (6 bases). The V end lost 4 bases, the J end lost 5 bases, and 8 bases lay between the germline ends. The CDR3 is made up of 11 amino acids. Looked up from germline, CDR1 is SQVTM and CDR2 is ANQGSEA. In DNA form, the CDR3 reads TGCAGCGTTGGACTAGGGGAGACCCAGTACTTC. This encodes CSVGLGETQYF.